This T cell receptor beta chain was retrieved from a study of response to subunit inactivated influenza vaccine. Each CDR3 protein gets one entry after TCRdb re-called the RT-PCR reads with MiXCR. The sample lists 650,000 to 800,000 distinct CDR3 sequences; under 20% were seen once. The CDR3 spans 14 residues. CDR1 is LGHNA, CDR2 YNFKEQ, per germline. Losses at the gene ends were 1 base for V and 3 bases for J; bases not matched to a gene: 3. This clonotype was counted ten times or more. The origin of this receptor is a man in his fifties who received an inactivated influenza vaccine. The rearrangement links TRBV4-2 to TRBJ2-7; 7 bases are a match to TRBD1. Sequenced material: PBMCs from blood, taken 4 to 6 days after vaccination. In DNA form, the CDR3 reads TGTGCCAGCAGCCAAGGAACAGGGGTCTACGAGCAGTACTTC. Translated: CASSQGTGVYEQYF.